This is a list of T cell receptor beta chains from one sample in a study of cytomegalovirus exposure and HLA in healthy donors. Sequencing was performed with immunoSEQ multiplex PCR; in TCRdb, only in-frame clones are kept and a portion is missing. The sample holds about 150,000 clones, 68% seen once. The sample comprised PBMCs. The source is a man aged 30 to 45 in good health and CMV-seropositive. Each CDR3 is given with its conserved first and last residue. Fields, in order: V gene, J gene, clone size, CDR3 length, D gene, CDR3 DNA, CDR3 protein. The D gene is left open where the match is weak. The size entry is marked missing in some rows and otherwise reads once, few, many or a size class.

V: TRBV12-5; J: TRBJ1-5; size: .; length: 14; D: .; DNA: TGTGCTAGTGGTTTAGGAGGGTTAGGTCAGCCCCAGCATTTT; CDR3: CASGLGGLGQPQHF
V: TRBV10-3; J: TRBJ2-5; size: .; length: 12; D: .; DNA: TGTGCCATCAGCCAGGGTCGGGAGACCCAGTACTTC; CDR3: CAISQGRETQYF
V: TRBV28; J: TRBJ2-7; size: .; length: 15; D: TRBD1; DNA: TGTGCCAGCAGTCCATCGACAGGGATGGGCTACGAGCAGTACTTC; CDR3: CASSPSTGMGYEQYF
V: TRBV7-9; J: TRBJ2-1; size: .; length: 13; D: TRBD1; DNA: TGTGCCAGCGAGGGACAGCAAAACAATGAGCAGTTCTTC; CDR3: CASEGQQNNEQFF
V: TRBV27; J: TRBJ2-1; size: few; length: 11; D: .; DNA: TGTGCCAGCCGGGTAGTAAATGAGCAGTTCTTC; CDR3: CASRVVNEQFF
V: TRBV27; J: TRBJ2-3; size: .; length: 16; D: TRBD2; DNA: TGTGCCAGCAGTGGGCGGGAGAGGCTAGGCACAGATACGCAGTATTTT; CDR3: CASSGRERLGTDTQYF
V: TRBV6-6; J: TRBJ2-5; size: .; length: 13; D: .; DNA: TGTGCCAGCAGTTACTCGAGGGGGGAGACCCAGTACTTC; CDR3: CASSYSRGETQYF
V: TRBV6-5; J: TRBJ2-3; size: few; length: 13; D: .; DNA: TGTGCCAGCAGTTACACGAGAGGAGATACGCAGTATTTT; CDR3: CASSYTRGDTQYF
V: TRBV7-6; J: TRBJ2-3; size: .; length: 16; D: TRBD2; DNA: TGTGCCAGCAGCTACGGCGGGAGGATGGGGACAGATACGCAGTATTTT; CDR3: CASSYGGRMGTDTQYF
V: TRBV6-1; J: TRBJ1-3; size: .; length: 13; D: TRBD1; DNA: TGTGCCAGCGGACAGGGGGTGGAAAACACCATATATTTT; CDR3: CASGQGVENTIYF
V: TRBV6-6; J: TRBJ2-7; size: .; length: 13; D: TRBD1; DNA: TGTGCCAGCAGGATAGACAGGGGCTACGAGCAGTACTTC; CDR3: CASRIDRGYEQYF
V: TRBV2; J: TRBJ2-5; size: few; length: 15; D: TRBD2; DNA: TGTGCCAGCAGTGAGGGACTAGCGGGAGTGGAGACCCAGTACTTC; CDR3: CASSEGLAGVETQYF
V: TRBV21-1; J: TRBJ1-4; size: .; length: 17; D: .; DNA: TGTGCCAGCAGCAACGGACAGGGGTACGAGGGTAATGAAAAACTGTTTTTT; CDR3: CASSNGQGYEGNEKLFF
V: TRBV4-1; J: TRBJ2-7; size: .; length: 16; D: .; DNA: TGCGCCAGCAGCCAAGGGTTTTCGCCCATACTCTACGAGCAGTACTTC; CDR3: CASSQGFSPILYEQYF
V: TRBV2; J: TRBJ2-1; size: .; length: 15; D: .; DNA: TGTGCCAGCAGCGGGACGGGGGTCACGACCTATGAGCAGTTCTTC; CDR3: CASSGTGVTTYEQFF
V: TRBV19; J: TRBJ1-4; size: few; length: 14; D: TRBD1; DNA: TGTGCCAGTAGCCCGGACAGGGGGCTGAAAAAACTGTTTTTT; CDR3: CASSPDRGLKKLFF
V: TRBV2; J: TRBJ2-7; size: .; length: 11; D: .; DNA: TGTGCCAGCAGCCAGGGATACGAGCAGTACTTC; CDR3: CASSQGYEQYF
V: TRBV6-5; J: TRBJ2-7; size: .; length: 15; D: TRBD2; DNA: TGTGCCAGCAGTTACGCCCGCGGGGGGCTGGACGAGCAGTACTTC; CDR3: CASSYARGGLDEQYF
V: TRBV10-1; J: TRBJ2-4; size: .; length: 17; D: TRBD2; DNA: TGCGCCAGCAGTGATGGGACTAGCGGGAACAGGGGAAACATTCAGTACTTC; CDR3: CASSDGTSGNRGNIQYF
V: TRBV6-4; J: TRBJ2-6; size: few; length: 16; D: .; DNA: TGTGCCAGCAGTGCGCAGGCAGCTTCTGGGGCCAACGTCCTGACTTTC; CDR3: CASSAQAASGANVLTF
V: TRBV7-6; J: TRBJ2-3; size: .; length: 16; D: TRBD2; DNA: TGTGCCAGCAGCTCTGGAGCGGGAGTTAGCACAGATACGCAGTATTTT; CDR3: CASSSGAGVSTDTQYF
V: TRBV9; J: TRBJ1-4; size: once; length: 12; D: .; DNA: TGTGCCAGCAGCGCTGGCACCGGAGAACTGTTTTTT; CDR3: CASSAGTGELFF
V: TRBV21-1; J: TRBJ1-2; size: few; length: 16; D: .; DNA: TGTGCCAGCCGCACTTTTGGGCAGAGAGCTAACTATGGCTACACCTTC; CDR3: CASRTFGQRANYGYTF
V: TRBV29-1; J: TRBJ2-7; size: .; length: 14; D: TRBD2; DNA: TGCAGCGTTCTTACGGGAGGATTCGGGTACGAGCAGTACTTC; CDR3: CSVLTGGFGYEQYF
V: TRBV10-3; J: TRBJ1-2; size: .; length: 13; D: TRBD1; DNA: TGTGCCATCAGTGAGTCGACAGGGTCTGGCTACACCTTC; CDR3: CAISESTGSGYTF
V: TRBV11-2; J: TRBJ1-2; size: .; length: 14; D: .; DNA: TGTGCCAGCAGCTTAACACAGAATTTCTTCGGCTACACCTTC; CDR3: CASSLTQNFFGYTF
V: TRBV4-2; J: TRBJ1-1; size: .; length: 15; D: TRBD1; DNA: TGTGCCAGCAGCCCCCAGGGGGCCATGAACACTGAAGCTTTCTTT; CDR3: CASSPQGAMNTEAFF
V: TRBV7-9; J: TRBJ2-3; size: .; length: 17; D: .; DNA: TGTGCCAGCAGCTTGCCCTTGGCAGGGGATGGGCTAGATACGCAGTATTTT; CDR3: CASSLPLAGDGLDTQYF
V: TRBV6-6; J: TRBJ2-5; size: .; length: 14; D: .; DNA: TGTGCCAGCAGTTACAACAGGGAGCAAGAGACCCAGTACTTC; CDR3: CASSYNREQETQYF
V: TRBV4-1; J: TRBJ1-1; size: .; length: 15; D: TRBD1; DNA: TGCGCCAGCAGCCAGAGACAGGGGGCGAACACTGAAGCTTTCTTT; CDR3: CASSQRQGANTEAFF
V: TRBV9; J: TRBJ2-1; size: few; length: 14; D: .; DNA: TGTGCCAGCAGCCCTCAGGGTTGGCACAATGAGCAGTTCTTC; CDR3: CASSPQGWHNEQFF
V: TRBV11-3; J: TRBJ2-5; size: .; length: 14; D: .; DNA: TGTGCCAGCAGCTCCCGACGGGACCAAGAGACCCAGTACTTC; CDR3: CASSSRRDQETQYF
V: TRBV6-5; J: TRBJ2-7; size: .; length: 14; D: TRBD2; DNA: TGTGCCAGCAAAGCAGGCCTAGCGGGCAACGAGCAGTACTTC; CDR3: CASKAGLAGNEQYF
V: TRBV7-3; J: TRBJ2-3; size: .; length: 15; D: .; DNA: TGTGCCAGCAACCAAAACCCAGGGGACACAGATACGCAGTATTTT; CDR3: CASNQNPGDTDTQYF
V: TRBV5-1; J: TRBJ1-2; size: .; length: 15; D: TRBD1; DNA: TGCGCCAGCAGCTCCGGACAGGTGGGAATAGGTGGCTACACCTTC; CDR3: CASSSGQVGIGGYTF
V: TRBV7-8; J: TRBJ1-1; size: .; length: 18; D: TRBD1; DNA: TGTGCCAGCACCGAAGTAGGGTGGGACAGGGTTAAGAACACTGAAGCTTTCTTT; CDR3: CASTEVGWDRVKNTEAFF
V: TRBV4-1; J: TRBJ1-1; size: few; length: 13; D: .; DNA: TGCGCCAGCAGCCAAGATCCGACAGTCAAAGCTTTCTTT; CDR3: CASSQDPTVKAFF
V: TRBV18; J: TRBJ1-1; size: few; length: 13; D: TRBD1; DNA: TGTGCCAGCTCAGACAGGGGGAACACTGAAGCTTTCTTT; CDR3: CASSDRGNTEAFF
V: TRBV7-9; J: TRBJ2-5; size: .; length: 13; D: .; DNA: TGTGCCAGCAGCTTCGGGAGCGAAGAGACCCAGTACTTC; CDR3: CASSFGSEETQYF
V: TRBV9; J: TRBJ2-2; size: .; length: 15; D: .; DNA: TGTGCCAGCAGCGACCCTAGCCTAAACACCGGGGAGCTGTTTTTT; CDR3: CASSDPSLNTGELFF
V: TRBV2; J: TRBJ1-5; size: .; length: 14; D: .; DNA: TGTGCCAGCAGTGACAGGGGAGGCAATCAGCCCCAGCATTTT; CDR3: CASSDRGGNQPQHF
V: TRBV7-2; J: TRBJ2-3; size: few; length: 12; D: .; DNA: TGTGCCAGCAGCCGGAGCGTAGATACGCAGTATTTT; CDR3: CASSRSVDTQYF
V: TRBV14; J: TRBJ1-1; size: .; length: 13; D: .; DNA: TGTGCCAGCAGCCAAGATTTCGTCACTGAAGCTTTCTTT; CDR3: CASSQDFVTEAFF
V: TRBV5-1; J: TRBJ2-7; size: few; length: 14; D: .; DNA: TGCGCCAGCAGCTTGGGGACAGTGGGGGCCGAGCAGTACTTC; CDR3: CASSLGTVGAEQYF
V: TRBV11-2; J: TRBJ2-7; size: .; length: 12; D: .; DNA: TGTGCCAGCAGCTTTCAGGGCTACGAGCAGTACTTC; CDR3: CASSFQGYEQYF
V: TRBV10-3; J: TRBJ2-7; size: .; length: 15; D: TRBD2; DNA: TGTGCCATCAGTGATTCGACTAGCGGGAACCACGAGCAGTACTTC; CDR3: CAISDSTSGNHEQYF
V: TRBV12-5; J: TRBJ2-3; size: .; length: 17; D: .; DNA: TGTGCTAGTGGTTTGGTACTAGGGTCTGACAGCACAGATACGCAGTATTTT; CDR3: CASGLVLGSDSTDTQYF
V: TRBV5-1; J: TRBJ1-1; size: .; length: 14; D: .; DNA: TGCGCCAGCAGCTTGGTACGGGGGGCCTCTGAAGCTTTCTTT; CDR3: CASSLVRGASEAFF
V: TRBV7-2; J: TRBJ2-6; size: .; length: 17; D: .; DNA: TGTGCCAGCAGGTACCGGGACTTCACGGCTGGGGCCAACGTCCTGACTTTC; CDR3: CASRYRDFTAGANVLTF
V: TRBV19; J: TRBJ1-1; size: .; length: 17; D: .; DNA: TGTGCCAGTAGTAAGGTCTGGGGAGAGGCTCTGAACACTGAAGCTTTCTTT; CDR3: CASSKVWGEALNTEAFF
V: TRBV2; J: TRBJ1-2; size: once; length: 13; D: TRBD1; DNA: TGTGCCAGCAGGGTTGACAGGGTGAGGGGCTACACCTTC; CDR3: CASRVDRVRGYTF
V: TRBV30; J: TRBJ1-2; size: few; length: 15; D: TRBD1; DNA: TGTGCCTGGGCAATAACGAGGGGACAGGGAAGTGGCTACACCTTC; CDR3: CAWAITRGQGSGYTF
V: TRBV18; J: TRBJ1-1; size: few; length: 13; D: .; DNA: TGTGCCAGCTCACCAACCGGTAACACTGAAGCTTTCTTT; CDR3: CASSPTGNTEAFF
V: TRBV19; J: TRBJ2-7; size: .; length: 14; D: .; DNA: TGTGCCAGTAGTACCACCGAGGGGGCCTACGAGCAGTACTTC; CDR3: CASSTTEGAYEQYF
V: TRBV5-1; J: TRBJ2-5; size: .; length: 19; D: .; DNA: TGCGCCAGCAGCTCCGGGACAGGGCGCAGCGGGAGGGCCAGTGAGACCCAGTACTTC; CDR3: CASSSGTGRSGRASETQYF
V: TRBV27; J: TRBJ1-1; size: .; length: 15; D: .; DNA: TGTGCCAGCAGTTTGGGGGCCGTCTTGAACACTGAAGCTTTCTTT; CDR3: CASSLGAVLNTEAFF
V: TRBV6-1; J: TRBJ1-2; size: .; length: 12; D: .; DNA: TGTGCCAGCAGTTCCAGATTTTATGGCTACACCTTC; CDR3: CASSSRFYGYTF
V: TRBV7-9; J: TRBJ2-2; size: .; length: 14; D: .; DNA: TGTGCCAGTCCTTCGCGGGGTAACACCGGGGAGCTGTTTTTT; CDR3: CASPSRGNTGELFF
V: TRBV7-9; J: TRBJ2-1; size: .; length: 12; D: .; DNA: TGTGCCAGCAGCTTATACGGCAATGAGCAGTTCTTC; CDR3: CASSLYGNEQFF
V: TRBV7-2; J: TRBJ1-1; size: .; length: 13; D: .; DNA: TGTGCCAGCAGCTTAGCGGTAGACACTGAAGCTTTCTTT; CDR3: CASSLAVDTEAFF